This record looks at one T cell receptor beta chain sequence and its context. This sample is part of a study of blood T cell repertoires in COVID-19. Generated by immunoSEQ multiplex PCR, the TCRdb table keeps only in-frame clones and is missing some. The sample includes about 81,000 clones, over 75% of them seen just once. Material: peripheral blood. The TCR sequence derives from a woman aged 70-85 years with acute or convalescent COVID-19.

The CDR3 spells CASTEPQFSTDTQYF. DNA for the CDR3: TGTGCCAGCACCGAACCCCAGTTCTCCACAGATACGCAGTATTTT. This chain links TRBV28 with TRBJ2-3; D is unresolved. Per the germline V gene, CDR1 is MDHEN and CDR2 is SYDVKM. There are 15 residues in the CDR3. Trimming took off 7 bases at V and 2 bases at J, with 16 bases between the two ends. Full variable domain (remainder filled in from reference TRBV28 and TRBJ2-3): DVKVTQSSRYLVKRTGEKVFLECVQDMDHENMFWYRQDPGLGLRLIYFSYDVKMKEKGDIPEGYSVSREKKERFSLILESASTNQTSMYLCASTEPQFSTDTQYFGPGTRLTVL.